A selection of T cell receptor beta chains follows, all from one sample in a study of blood T cell repertoires in COVID-19. This table comes from immunoSEQ multiplex PCR, and its TCRdb copy is limited to in-frame clones, with some not included. This sample has about 160,000 clones, with around 83% found just once. Sample: peripheral blood. The receptors come from a man between 40 and 49 years old with acute or convalescent COVID-19. CDR3s include the opening cysteine and the closing phenylalanine or tryptophan. Each record gives: CDR3 protein, CDR3 DNA, J gene, clone size, D gene, V gene. D genes are given only for firm matches. For some rows the clone size is stated as once, few or many, or as a class when expanded; others skip it.

CASSLIWDTNNYGYTF,TGTGCCAGCAGTCTCATTTGGGACACCAATAACTATGGCTACACCTTC,TRBJ1-2,few,-,TRBV6-4
CASSYPPGQGNEKLFF,TGTGCCAGCAGTTACCCGCCGGGACAGGGGAATGAAAAACTGTTTTTT,TRBJ1-4,-,TRBD1,TRBV6-2/TRBV6-3
CASSLTGTGRNTEAFF,TGTGCCAGCAGTCTTACCGGGACAGGCCGGAACACTGAAGCTTTCTTT,TRBJ1-1,-,TRBD1,TRBV2
CASSQGLGPYEQYF,TGTGCCAGCAGCCAGGGACTAGGCCCCTACGAGCAGTACTTC,TRBJ2-7,-,TRBD2,TRBV3-1/TRBV3-2
CAWKPTGNYGYTF,TGTGCCTGGAAACCTACAGGGAACTATGGCTACACCTTC,TRBJ1-2,-,-,TRBV30
CASSQGPTGADRDIQYF,TGCGCCAGCAGCCAGGGACCAACAGGGGCCGACAGAGACATTCAGTACTTC,TRBJ2-4,-,TRBD1,TRBV4-3
CASCTGQGAYEQYF,TGTGCCAGCTGCACCGGACAGGGGGCCTACGAGCAGTACTTC,TRBJ2-7,once,TRBD1,TRBV28
CASSLGLRGQDSPLHF,TGTGCCAGCAGCTTGGGCCTCAGGGGGCAGGATTCACCCCTCCACTTT,TRBJ1-6,-,TRBD1,TRBV5-4
CASSLGLVPNEQFF,TGTGCCAGCAGTTTAGGTCTAGTTCCCAATGAGCAGTTCTTC,TRBJ2-1,-,-,TRBV27
CASSGGQGYYSNQPQHF,TGTGCCAGCAGTGGGGGACAGGGATATTATAGCAATCAGCCCCAGCATTTT,TRBJ1-5,-,TRBD1,TRBV6-1
CASSLDGRSTEAFF,TGTGCCAGCAGCTTAGACGGGAGATCCACTGAAGCTTTCTTT,TRBJ1-1,-,-,TRBV7-3
CSASTGNVEAFF,TGCAGTGCGAGTACAGGGAACGTTGAAGCTTTCTTT,TRBJ1-1,once,-,TRBV20-1
CASSPTGTNYGYTF,TGCGCCAGCAGCCCGACAGGTACTAACTATGGCTACACCTTC,TRBJ1-2,-,-,TRBV5-1
CASSILSSYNEQFF,TGTGCCAGCAGCATACTGAGCTCCTACAATGAGCAGTTCTTC,TRBJ2-1,-,-,TRBV14
CASRRRGGAYEQYF,TGTGCCAGCAGGAGGAGAGGAGGGGCCTACGAGCAGTACTTC,TRBJ2-7,-,-,TRBV6-5
CASSQERAGPYEQYF,TGTGCCAGCAGCCAAGAGAGAGCGGGACCCTACGAGCAGTACTTC,TRBJ2-7,-,TRBD2,TRBV4-2
CASRKGQGGGNQPQHF,TGTGCCAGCAGAAAAGGACAGGGCGGGGGCAATCAGCCCCAGCATTTT,TRBJ1-5,-,TRBD1,TRBV5-8
CAWKQGQGSEQYF,TGTGCCTGGAAACAGGGGCAAGGTAGTGAGCAGTACTTC,TRBJ2-7,-,TRBD1,TRBV30
CASSFSLGGNTDTQYF,TGTGCCAGCAGTTTTAGTCTGGGGGGGAACACAGATACGCAGTATTTT,TRBJ2-3,-,TRBD2,TRBV28
CATSGTGGLYEQFF,TGTGCCACCAGTGGGACAGGGGGCCTCTATGAGCAGTTCTTC,TRBJ2-1,-,TRBD1,TRBV24-1
CASSPDPGNEKLFF,TGCGCCAGCAGCCCCGACCCCGGGAATGAAAAACTGTTTTTT,TRBJ1-4,once,-,TRBV5-1
CAISESQAGGADTQYF,TGTGCCATCAGTGAGTCCCAGGCGGGGGGGGCAGATACGCAGTATTTT,TRBJ2-3,-,TRBD2,TRBV10-3
CASSRAGRTGGQYF,TGTGCCAGCAGTCGCGCAGGGAGAACGGGGGGGCAGTACTTC,TRBJ2-7,-,TRBD2,TRBV27
CASSQGLDGYTF,TGTGCCAGCTCCCAGGGGTTGGATGGCTACACCTTC,TRBJ1-2,few,-,TRBV6-6
CAAGDSNTGELFF,TGTGCCGCCGGGGACAGCAACACCGGGGAGCTGTTTTTT,TRBJ2-2,-,TRBD1,TRBV24-1
CASSLDRGTEAFF,TGTGCCAGCAGCTTAGACAGAGGGACTGAAGCTTTCTTT,TRBJ1-1,-,-,TRBV7-2
CASSAQDRGNGYTF,TGTGCCAGCAGTGCCCAGGACAGGGGCAATGGCTACACCTTC,TRBJ1-2,-,TRBD1,TRBV6-2/TRBV6-3
CASSVGTGGNYGYTF,TGTGCCAGCAGCGTAGGTACAGGGGGAAACTATGGCTACACCTTC,TRBJ1-2,-,TRBD1,TRBV9
CATSRDSQPGELFF,TGTGCCACCAGCAGAGATTCACAGCCCGGGGAGCTGTTTTTT,TRBJ2-2,-,-,TRBV15